Included here is one T cell receptor beta chain sequence, with context. Its antigen is currently unknown. The table came from immunoSEQ multiplex PCR; TCRdb's copy has only in-frame clones and leaves some out. The sample has about 150,000 clones; 90% to 95% are singletons. The entry originates in a study of T cell responses to AZD1222 COVID-19 vaccine. Pooled together were second doses at about 4 or about 12 weeks. The length of the CDR3 is 15 residues. V dropped 5 bases and J dropped 0 bases, with 13 bases sitting between them. Looked up from germline, CDR1 is SGHRS and CDR2 is YFSETQ. Study observations and caveats: Regions 160-218 and 743-854 held dominance among vaccine-associated CD4 TCRs, which spanned spike. Seropositive AZD1222 recipients at baseline numbered only six or seven. Mostly white British, mostly female donors; authors suggested clonal diversity may be underestimated.

The chain joins TRBV5-1 to TRBJ2-3; D remains unclear. The TCR originated in an adult who received the AZD1222 COVID-19 vaccine. Specimen: peripheral blood, collected 28 days after the second AZD1222 dose. This CDR3 reads CASRPTISSTDTQYF. CDR3 nucleotide sequence: TGCGCCAGCAGACCCACTATCAGTAGCACAGATACGCAGTATTTT.